The 30 T cell receptor beta chains in this list originate from one sample, sequenced in a study of Graves' ophthalmopathy and Graves' hyperthyroidism. Amplification of TCR beta CDR3 regions used RNA transcripts. First-round RT-PCR used HTBI primers; second-round multiplex PCR followed. Each CDR3 protein gets one entry after TCRdb re-called the multiplex PCR reads with MiXCR. The profile covers under 800,000 distinct CDR3 sequences, with about a fifth appearing a single time and approximately 7% taken by the ten largest. Sequencing used peripheral blood. These receptors all come from a woman under 30 with stable Graves' hyperthyroidism. Some clones in this sample may be carry-over from other donors' samples.

The gene calls are TRBV6-2 or TRBV6-3 and TRBJ1-5, with D possibly matching TRBD1 (6 bases). Trimming pared 6 bases from V and 4 bases from J, leaving 13 bases between. The CDR3 is 14 residues long. CDR1 and CDR2 (germline): MNHEY, SVGEGT. The CDR3 nucleotides read TGTGCCAGCAGAGGTTCAGGGGAAAATCAGCCCCAGCATTTT. Translated: CASRGSGENQPQHF.

This chain links TRBV7-8 with TRBJ2-2; TRBD1 agrees at 7 bases. Trimming removed 0 bases from V and 8 bases from J; junction bases left unmatched: 6. Germline-derived CDR1 and CDR2 are SGHVS and FQNEAQ. The CDR3 contains 15 residues. For the CDR3, the DNA is TGTGCCAGCAGCTTAGCGCGGGCGACAGGGGGGGAGCTGTTTTTT. As protein: CASSLARATGGELFF. The complete variable domain, with remaining parts taken from reference TRBV7-8 and TRBJ2-2, reads GAGVSQSPRYKVAKRGQDVALRCDPISGHVSLFWYQQALGQGPEFLTYFQNEAQLDKSGLPSDRFFAERPEGSVSTLKIQRTQQEDSAVYLCASSLARATGGELFFGEGSRLTVL.

This chain links TRBV12-3 or TRBV12-4 with TRBJ1-2; D may be TRBD1 (6 bases). CDR3 length: 14 amino acids. Trimming took off 8 bases at V and 2 bases at J, with 15 bases between the two ends. The CDR3 loop reads CASGSRGSNYGYTF. CDR3 sequence (DNA): TGTGCCAGCGGAAGCAGGGGTTCCAACTATGGCTACACCTTC.

V is TRBV20-1 and J is TRBJ1-6, with D hard to call. The CDR3 contains 16 residues. The V and J ends lost 5 bases and 4 bases respectively, with 18 bases between them. Germline assignment: CDR1 DFQATT and CDR2 SNEGSKA (reference sequence). The CDR3 sequence is CSALSRSFEYNSPLHF. The DNA of the CDR3 is TGCAGTGCTCTCTCAAGAAGTTTCGAGTATAATTCACCCCTCCACTTT.

The sample holds many counts of this clonotype. The J gene is TRBJ1-1, the V gene TRBV5-1; D is unresolved. Trimming removed 7 bases at V and 4 bases at J, with 8 bases between. This CDR3 spans 11 amino acids. In germline, CDR1 is SGHRS, CDR2 YFSETQ. In DNA, the CDR3 is TGCGCCAGCCGAGATACCACTGAAGCTTTCTTT. It encodes CASRDTTEAFF.

V gene TRBV28 combines with J gene TRBJ1-2, with a possible D match to TRBD1 (6 bases). This CDR3 is 14 amino acids long. The ends were cut back, 7 bases at V and 1 base at J, with 13 bases in the middle. From germline, CDR1 is MDHEN and CDR2 SYDVKM. CDR3 in amino acids: CASKMDRFNYGYTF. CDR3 nucleotide sequence: TGTGCCAGCAAAATGGACAGATTTAACTATGGCTACACCTTC.

The sample holds a few counts of this clonotype. The chain couples TRBV12-3 or TRBV12-4 to TRBJ2-7; D gene unclear. Deletions cut 3 bases from V and 0 bases from J, with 9 bases between. The CDR3 is 14 amino acids. The CDR3 DNA is TGTGCCAGCAGTTTGAGACTGAGCTCCTACGAGCAGTACTTC. It specifies CASSLRLSSYEQYF.

This sequence joins TRBV7-2 and TRBJ1-1, with TRBD1 matching 7 bases. The CDR3 covers 17 residues. V lost 0 bases and J lost 4; bases outside the gene matches: 11. Per the germline V gene, CDR1 is SGHTA and CDR2 is FQGNSA. CDR3: CASSLAPFTGAATEAFF. The CDR3, as DNA: TGTGCCAGCAGCTTAGCACCCTTCACAGGGGCGGCCACTGAAGCTTTCTTT.

This clonotype was seen at least ten times. The V gene is TRBV20-1, the J gene TRBJ2-7; 8 bases match TRBD2. This CDR3 has 15 residues. The V gene's germline CDR1 is DFQATT and CDR2 SNEGSKA (reference sequence). Trimming at V came to 4 bases and at J to 0 bases, leaving 8 bases not matched to a gene. CDR3 DNA: TGCAGTGCTACCCGACTGGCGGGGGGCTCCTACGAGCAGTACTTC. It is translated as CSATRLAGGSYEQYF.

At least ten counts were recorded for this clonotype. The rearrangement uses TRBV6-1 and TRBJ1-2, with D unresolved. Germline CDR1 is MNHNS and CDR2 is SASEGT. The V gene lost 8 bases and the J gene lost 3 bases, with 16 bases spanning the gap. The CDR3 covers 14 residues. The CDR3 DNA is TGTGCCAGCGGCACCTTGTTTCCTTACTATGGCTACACCTTC. As protein: CASGTLFPYYGYTF.

This clonotype was detected many times. The chain carries TRBV6-1 and TRBJ2-5; TRBD2 aligns across 11 bases. The CDR3 runs to 17 residues. J gave up 4 bases and V 4 bases, and 11 bases lay outside the gene matches. Germline-derived CDR1 and CDR2 are MNHNS and SASEGT. CDR3 DNA: TGTGCCAGCAGTGTTTCCCCAACTAGCGGGGGAGGAGAGACCCAGTACTTC. Amino acids: CASSVSPTSGGGETQYF.

The chain has TRBV6-1 and TRBJ2-7; D possibly uses TRBD1 or TRBD2 (5 bases each). The CDR3 is 14 residues long. Trimming pared 10 bases from V and 5 bases from J, leaving 21 bases between. Germline V gives CDR1 MNHNS, CDR2 SASEGT. The CDR3 spells CATRRDAMQNEQYF. CDR3 nucleotide sequence: TGTGCCACCCGCCGGGACGCAATGCAAAACGAGCAGTACTTC.

The sample holds many counts of this clonotype. DNA of the CDR3: TGTGCCAGCAGCCAGGGCGACAACTCGTATGGCTACACCTTC. It translates to CASSQGDNSYGYTF. V and J are TRBV3-1 and TRBJ1-2; D unclear. The V gene lost 3 bases and the J gene lost 5 bases, with 13 bases spanning the gap. The germline V gene has CDR1 LGHDT and CDR2 YNNKEL (reference sequence). This CDR3 region has 14 residues.

Many counts were recorded for this clonotype. V gene TRBV5-6 combines with J gene TRBJ1-1; D uncertain. CDR1 is SGHDT and CDR2 is YYEEEE in the germline V gene. The CDR3 covers 15 residues. Trimming left V 4 bases short and J 1 base short, with 14 bases between. The chain's CDR3 is CASSRSIGENTEAFF. CDR3 DNA sequence: TGTGCCAGCAGCCGATCTATTGGGGAGAACACTGAAGCTTTCTTT.

About this clonotype itself: Since a much larger clone is just one base distant, this may be a read error. J is TRBJ1-6 and V is TRBV12-3 or TRBV12-4; D is undetermined. Deletions cut 10 bases from V and 8 bases from J, with 15 bases between. The CDR3 sequence is 13 residues long. The CDR3 DNA reads as TGTGCCATACGTAGATGGAGGGATTCACCCCTCCACTTT. Encoded protein: CAIRRWRDSPLHF.

This clonotype was recorded at least ten times. The chain employs TRBV6-1 and TRBJ1-5; the D is unclear. The CDR3 loop spans 14 amino acids. V gave up 2 bases and J gave up 9 bases, with 14 bases separating them. In germline, CDR1 is MNHNS, CDR2 SASEGT. The CDR3 region is CASSERVLWSPQHF. CDR3 DNA: TGTGCCAGCAGTGAAAGGGTTCTATGGTCGCCCCAGCATTTT.

The table lists this clonotype with a few counts. V usage is TRBV20-1 and J usage is TRBJ2-4; the match to TRBD2 covers 8 bases. This CDR3 contains 16 residues. Germline assignment: CDR1 DFQATT and CDR2 SNEGSKA (reference sequence). The trim removed 5 bases at V and 3 bases at J, leaving 12 bases unmatched. CDR3 DNA: TGCAGTGCTGGTAAAAACGGGAGGGCCGGCAAAAACATTCAGTACTTC. The encoded protein is CSAGKNGRAGKNIQYF.

The chain is built from TRBV11-2 and TRBJ1-2; D not certain. The CDR3 extends over 17 amino acids. Germline lookup yields CDR1 SGHAT and CDR2 FQNNGV. V lost 5 bases, J lost 8 bases, and 27 bases lay in between. CDR3 DNA sequence: TGTGCCAGCAGCGTTGGGTCGGAGGGATGGCCCCAGGCGGGCTACACCTTC. Its protein is CASSVGSEGWPQAGYTF.

This chain uses TRBV11-2 with TRBJ2-5, with TRBD2 matching 8 bases. Germline V gives CDR1 SGHAT, CDR2 FQNNGV. The CDR3 runs to 18 residues. After removal of 6 bases from V and 4 bases from J, the junction contained 19 bases not matched to a gene. The CDR3 protein is CASSPGTRINLGRETQYF. CDR3 nucleotide sequence: TGTGCCAGCAGTCCCGGGACTAGAATTAATTTGGGCAGAGAGACCCAGTACTTC.

Many counts were recorded for this clonotype. The rearrangement links TRBV4-1 to TRBJ1-5, with D unresolved. This CDR3 comprises 16 residues. Between the trimmed V and J ends, which lost 1 base and 5 bases, there was a span of 15 bases. Per germline, CDR1 MGHRA and CDR2 YSYEKL. The DNA for the CDR3 is TGCGCCAGCAGCCAAGCAGGAGGAAAGCTCGATCAGCCCCAGCATTTT. Translated: CASSQAGGKLDQPQHF.

This clonotype has at least ten counts. The chain combines TRBV3-1 with TRBJ2-7; D may be TRBD1 (5 bases). The CDR3 has 13 amino acids. Trimming left V 3 bases short and J 3 bases short, with 9 bases between. Germline-derived CDR1 and CDR2 are LGHDT and YNNKEL (reference sequence). The CDR3 is CASSHGDSYEQYF. Here the CDR3 DNA reads TGTGCCAGCAGCCATGGTGACAGCTACGAGCAGTACTTC.

This clonotype was counted ten times or more. This chain links TRBV28 with TRBJ1-2; maybe TRBD1 (6 bases). Looked up from germline, CDR1 is MDHEN and CDR2 is SYDVKM. This CDR3 is built from 14 residues. V gave up 2 bases and J gave up 4 bases, with 11 bases separating them. The CDR3 loop is CASSLTPDSYGYTF. CDR3 nucleotides: TGTGCCAGCAGTTTAACCCCGGACAGCTATGGCTACACCTTC.

The chain combines TRBV30 with TRBJ1-3; D ambiguous. Looked up from germline, CDR1 is GTSNPN and CDR2 is SVGIG (reference sequence). This CDR3 contains 13 residues. V dropped 5 bases and J dropped 0 bases, with 8 bases sitting between them. As DNA, the CDR3 is TGTGCCTGGGTCGGAGGCTCTGGAAACACCATATATTTT. It encodes CAWVGGSGNTIYF.

This clonotype was counted ten times or more. The V call is TRBV9, the J call TRBJ2-7, with 11 bases matching TRBD1. This CDR3 contains 16 residues. Germline V gene lookup returns CDR1 SGDLS and CDR2 YYNGEE. With 4 bases clipped from V and 0 bases from J, the junction kept 6 bases outside the gene matches. In DNA, the CDR3 is TGTGCCAGCAGCACAGGACAGGGGGCCCTCTCCTACGAGCAGTACTTC. This gives the protein CASSTGQGALSYEQYF.

This clonotype showed up many times. The chain combines TRBV5-1 with TRBJ2-4; a weak D match, TRBD1 (6 bases). CDR1 and CDR2 from the germline V gene are SGHRS and YFSETQ. V was shortened by 0 bases and J by 0 bases, with 10 bases between the two germline ends. There are 16 residues in the CDR3. This chain's CDR3 is CASSLEGVAAKNIQYF. CDR3 DNA sequence: TGCGCCAGCAGCTTGGAGGGGGTGGCAGCCAAAAACATTCAGTACTTC. The full variable domain, completed using reference TRBV5-1 and TRBJ2-4, is KAGVTQTPRYLIKTRGQQVTLSCSPISGHRSVSWYQQTPGQGLQFLFEYFSETQRNKGNFPGRFSGRQFSNSRSEMNVSTLELGDSALYLCASSLEGVAAKNIQYFGAGTRLSVL.

This rearrangement joins TRBV12-3 or TRBV12-4 to TRBJ2-5, with 7 nucleotides matching TRBD2. Trimming took 8 bases from V and 2 from J; bases not matched to a gene: 8. The CDR3 extends over 14 amino acids. CDR3 protein: CASGGDLIQETQYF. The CDR3, as DNA: TGTGCCAGCGGGGGGGATTTAATACAAGAGACCCAGTACTTC.

This chain links TRBV4-3 with TRBJ1-2, with a weak D call TRBD1 (6 bases). This CDR3 is 15 amino acids long. V was trimmed by 5 bases and J by 0 bases, leaving 13 bases between them. Per germline, CDR1 LGHNA and CDR2 YSLEER. CDR3: CASSYRQVSNYGYTF. CDR3 DNA: TGCGCCAGCAGCTATAGACAGGTTTCTAACTATGGCTACACCTTC.

This clonotype occurred many times. The V and J genes are TRBV20-1 and TRBJ1-5; TRBD1 matches at 11 bases. With V trimmed by 3 bases and J by 6 bases, 10 bases remained unmatched. The CDR3 sequence is 16 residues long. Germline V gene sequence: CDR1 DFQATT, CDR2 SNEGSKA (reference sequence). The CDR3 DNA follows: TGCAGTGCTAGGGTCCGGGACAGGGGGATGAGTCAGCCCCAGCATTTT. This gives the protein CSARVRDRGMSQPQHF.

This clonotype was recorded at least ten times. The V and J genes are TRBV29-1 and TRBJ2-2, with 8 bases lining up with TRBD1. Per germline, CDR1 SQVTM and CDR2 ANQGSEA. V shed 7 bases, J shed 2 bases, and the junction held 9 bases outside the gene matches. CDR3 size: 15 residues. The CDR3 DNA follows: TGCAGCGCCGAAACCAGGGGGCGTAACACCGGGGAGCTGTTTTTT. This sequence encodes CSAETRGRNTGELFF.

At least ten counts were recorded for this clonotype. This CDR3 reads CASSRRQANSPLHF. The CDR3, as DNA: TGTGCCAGCAGTCGAAGACAGGCGAATTCACCCCTCCACTTT. The chain couples TRBV7-6 to TRBJ1-6, with TRBD1 as a possible D gene (6 bases). The germline CDR1 and CDR2 sequences are SGHVS and FNYEAQ. This CDR3 is 14 amino acids long. V was clipped by 6 bases and J by 7 bases, with 13 bases between them.